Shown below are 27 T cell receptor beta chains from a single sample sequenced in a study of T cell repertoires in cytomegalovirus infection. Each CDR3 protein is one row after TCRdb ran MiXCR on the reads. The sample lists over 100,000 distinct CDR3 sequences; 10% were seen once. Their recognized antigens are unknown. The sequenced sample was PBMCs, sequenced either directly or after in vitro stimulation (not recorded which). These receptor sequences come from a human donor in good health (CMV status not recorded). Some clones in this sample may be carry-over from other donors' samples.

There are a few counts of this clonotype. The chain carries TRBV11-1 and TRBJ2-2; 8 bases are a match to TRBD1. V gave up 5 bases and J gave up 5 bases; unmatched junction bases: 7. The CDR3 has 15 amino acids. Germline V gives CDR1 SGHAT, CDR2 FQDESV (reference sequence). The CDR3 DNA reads TGTGCCAGCAGCCACGGACAGGGCGATACCGGGGAGCTGTTTTTT. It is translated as CASSHGQGDTGELFF.

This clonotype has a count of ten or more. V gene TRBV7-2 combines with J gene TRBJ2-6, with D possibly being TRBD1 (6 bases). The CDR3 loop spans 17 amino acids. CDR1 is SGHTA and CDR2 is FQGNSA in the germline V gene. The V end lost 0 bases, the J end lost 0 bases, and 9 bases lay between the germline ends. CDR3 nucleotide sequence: TGTGCCAGCAGCTTAGCGGGGGCTATCTCTGGGGCCAACGTCCTGACTTTC. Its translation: CASSLAGAISGANVLTF.

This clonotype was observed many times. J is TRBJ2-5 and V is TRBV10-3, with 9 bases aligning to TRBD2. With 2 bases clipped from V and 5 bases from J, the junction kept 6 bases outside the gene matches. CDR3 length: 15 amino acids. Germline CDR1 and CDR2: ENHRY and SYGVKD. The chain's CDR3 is CAISESGLAGETQYF. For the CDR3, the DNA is TGTGCCATCAGTGAGAGTGGGCTAGCGGGGGAGACCCAGTACTTC.

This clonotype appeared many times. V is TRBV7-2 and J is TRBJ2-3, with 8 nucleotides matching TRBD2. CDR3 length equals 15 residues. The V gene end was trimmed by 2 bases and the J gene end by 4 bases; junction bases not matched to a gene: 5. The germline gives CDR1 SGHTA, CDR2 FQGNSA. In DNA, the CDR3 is TGTGCCAGCAGCTTAAGAGCGGGAGCCGCAGATACGCAGTATTTT. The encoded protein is CASSLRAGAADTQYF.

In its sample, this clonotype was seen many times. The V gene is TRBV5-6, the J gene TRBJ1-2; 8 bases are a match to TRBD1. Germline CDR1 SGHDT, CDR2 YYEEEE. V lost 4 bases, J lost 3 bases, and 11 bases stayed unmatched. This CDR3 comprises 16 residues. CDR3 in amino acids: CASSATPRGRDYGYTF. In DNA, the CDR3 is TGTGCCAGCAGCGCGACCCCCAGGGGGCGCGACTATGGCTACACCTTC.

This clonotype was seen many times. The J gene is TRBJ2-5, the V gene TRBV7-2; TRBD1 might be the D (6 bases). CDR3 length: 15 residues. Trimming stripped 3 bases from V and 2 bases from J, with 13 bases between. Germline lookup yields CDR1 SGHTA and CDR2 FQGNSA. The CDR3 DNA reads TGTGCCAGCAGCTTGTGGCAGGGGCCTCAAGAGACCCAGTACTTC. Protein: CASSLWQGPQETQYF.

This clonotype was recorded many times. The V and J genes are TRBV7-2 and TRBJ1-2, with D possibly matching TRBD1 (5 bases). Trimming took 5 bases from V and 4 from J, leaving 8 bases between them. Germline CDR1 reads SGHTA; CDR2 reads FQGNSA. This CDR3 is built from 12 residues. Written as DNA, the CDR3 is TGTGCCAGCAGCCGGACAAGCTATGGCTACACCTTC. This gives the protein CASSRTSYGYTF.

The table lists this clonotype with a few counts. CDR3 residues: CASRGGCNQPQHF. CDR3 sequence (DNA): TGTGCCAGCCGAGGGGGTTGCAATCAGCCCCAGCATTTT. The rearrangement joins TRBV6-9 to TRBJ1-5; tentatively, D is TRBD1 (6 bases). V was pared by 8 bases and J by 2 bases, with 10 bases between. The CDR3 runs 13 residues. Germline assignment: CDR1 MNHGY and CDR2 SVAAGI.

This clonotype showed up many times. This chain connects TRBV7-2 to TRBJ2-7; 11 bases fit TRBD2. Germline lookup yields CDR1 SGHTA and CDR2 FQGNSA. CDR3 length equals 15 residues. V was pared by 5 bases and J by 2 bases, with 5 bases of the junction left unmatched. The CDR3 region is CASSPSSGRTYEQYV. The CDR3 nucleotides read TGTGCCAGCAGCCCTTCTAGCGGGAGGACCTACGAGCAGTACGTC.

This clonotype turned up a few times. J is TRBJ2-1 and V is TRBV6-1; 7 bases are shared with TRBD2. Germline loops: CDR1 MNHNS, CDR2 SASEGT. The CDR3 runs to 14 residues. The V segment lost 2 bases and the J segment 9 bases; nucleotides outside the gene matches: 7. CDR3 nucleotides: TGTGCCAGCAGTGAATCGACTAGCCCGTTTGAGCAGTTCTTC. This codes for CASSESTSPFEQFF.

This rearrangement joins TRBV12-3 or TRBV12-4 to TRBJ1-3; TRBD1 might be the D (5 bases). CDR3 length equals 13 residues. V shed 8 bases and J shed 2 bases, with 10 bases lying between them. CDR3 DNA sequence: TGTGCCAGCTCCGGGGACCCTGGAAACACCATATATTTT. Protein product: CASSGDPGNTIYF.

The CDR3 DNA reads TGTGCCAGCAGTCCCCGACAGGTTTTTAATTCACCCCTCCACTTT. Protein sequence: CASSPRQVFNSPLHF. The chain links TRBV12-3 or TRBV12-4 to TRBJ1-6, with TRBD1 as a possible D gene (6 bases). Trimming took off 5 bases at V and 6 bases at J, with 14 bases between the two ends. This CDR3 has 15 amino acids.

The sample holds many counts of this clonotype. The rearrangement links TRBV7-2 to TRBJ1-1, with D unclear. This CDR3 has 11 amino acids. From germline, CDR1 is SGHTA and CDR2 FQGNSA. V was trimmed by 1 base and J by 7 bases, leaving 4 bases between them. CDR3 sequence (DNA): TGTGCCAGCAGCTTAGGAGGTGAAGCTTTCTTT. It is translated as CASSLGGEAFF.

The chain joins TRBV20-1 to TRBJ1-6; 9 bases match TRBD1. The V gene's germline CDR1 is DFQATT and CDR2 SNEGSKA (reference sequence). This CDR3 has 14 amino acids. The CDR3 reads CNPGQGTINSPLHF. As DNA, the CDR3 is TGCAACCCGGGACAGGGTACAATTAATTCACCCCTCCACTTT.

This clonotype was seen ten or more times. CDR3 coding DNA: TGTGCCAGCTCACCCATCTCATCAACCTACAGCCTTTTTCACTTCTTC. Encoded protein: CASSPISSTYSLFHFF. The J gene is TRBJ2-1, the V gene TRBV18; D remains ambiguous. This CDR3 comprises 16 residues. Per the germline V gene, CDR1 is KGHSH and CDR2 is LQKENI. Trimming shortened V by 3 bases and J by 16 bases, and 28 bases separated the two germline ends.

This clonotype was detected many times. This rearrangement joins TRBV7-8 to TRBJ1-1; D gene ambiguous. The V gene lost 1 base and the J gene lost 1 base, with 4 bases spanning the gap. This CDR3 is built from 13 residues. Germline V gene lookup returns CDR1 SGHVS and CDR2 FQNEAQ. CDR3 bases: TGTGCCAGCAGCTTAGGACAGAACACTGAAGCTTTCTTT. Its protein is CASSLGQNTEAFF.

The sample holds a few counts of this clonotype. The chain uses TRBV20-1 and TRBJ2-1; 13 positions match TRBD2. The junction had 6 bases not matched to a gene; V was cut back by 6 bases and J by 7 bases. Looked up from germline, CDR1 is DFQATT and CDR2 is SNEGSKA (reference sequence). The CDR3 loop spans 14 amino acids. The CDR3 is CSAPGLAGVNEQFF. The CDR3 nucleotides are TGCAGTGCCCCTGGACTAGCGGGAGTTAATGAGCAGTTCTTC.

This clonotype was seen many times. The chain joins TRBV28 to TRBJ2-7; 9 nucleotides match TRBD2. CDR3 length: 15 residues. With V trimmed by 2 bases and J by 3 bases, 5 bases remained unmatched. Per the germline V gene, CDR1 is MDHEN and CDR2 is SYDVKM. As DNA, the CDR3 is TGTGCCAGCAGTTTAGGGCCTAGCGGGAACTACGAGCAGTACTTC. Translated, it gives CASSLGPSGNYEQYF. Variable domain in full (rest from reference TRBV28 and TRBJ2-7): DVKVTQSSRYLVKRTGEKVFLECVQDMDHENMFWYRQDPGLGLRLIYFSYDVKMKEKGDIPEGYSVSREKKERFSLILESASTNQTSMYLCASSLGPSGNYEQYFGPGTRLTVT.

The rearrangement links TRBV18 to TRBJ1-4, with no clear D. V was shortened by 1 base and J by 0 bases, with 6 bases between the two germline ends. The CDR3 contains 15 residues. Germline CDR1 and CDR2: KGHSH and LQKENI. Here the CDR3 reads CASSPLGATNEKLFF. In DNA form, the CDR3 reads TGTGCCAGCTCACCACTCGGCGCAACTAATGAAAAACTGTTTTTT.

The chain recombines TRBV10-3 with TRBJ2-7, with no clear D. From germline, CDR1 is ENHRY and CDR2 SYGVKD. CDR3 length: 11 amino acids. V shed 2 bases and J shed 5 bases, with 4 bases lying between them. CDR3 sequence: CAISEGNEQYF. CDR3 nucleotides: TGTGCCATCAGTGAGGGAAACGAGCAGTACTTC.

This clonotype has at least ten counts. The CDR3 DNA sequence: TGTGCCAGCAGCCTAAACCCCGGGACTAGTTACAATGAGCAGTTCTTC. Its protein is CASSLNPGTSYNEQFF. The J gene is TRBJ2-1, the V gene TRBV7-2, with TRBD2 matching over 8 bases. The trim removed 5 bases at V and 4 bases at J, leaving 10 bases unmatched. CDR3 size: 16 residues. From germline, CDR1 is SGHTA and CDR2 FQGNSA.

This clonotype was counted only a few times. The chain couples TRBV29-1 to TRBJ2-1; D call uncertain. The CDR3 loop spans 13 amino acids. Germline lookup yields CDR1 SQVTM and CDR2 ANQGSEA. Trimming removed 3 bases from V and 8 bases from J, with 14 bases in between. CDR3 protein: CSVDRHPRDEQFF. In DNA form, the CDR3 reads TGCAGCGTTGATCGGCACCCTAGGGATGAGCAGTTCTTC.

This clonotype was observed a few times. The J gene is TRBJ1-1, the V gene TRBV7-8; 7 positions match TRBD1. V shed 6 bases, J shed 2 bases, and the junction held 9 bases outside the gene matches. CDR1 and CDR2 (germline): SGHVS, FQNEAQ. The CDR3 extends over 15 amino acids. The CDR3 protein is CASRKTGRGNTEAFF. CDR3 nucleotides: TGTGCCAGCAGAAAGACAGGGCGGGGAAACACTGAAGCTTTCTTT. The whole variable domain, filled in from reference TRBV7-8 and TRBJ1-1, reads GAGVSQSPRYKVAKRGQDVALRCDPISGHVSLFWYQQALGQGPEFLTYFQNEAQLDKSGLPSDRFFAERPEGSVSTLKIQRTQQEDSAVYLCASRKTGRGNTEAFFGQGTRLTVV.

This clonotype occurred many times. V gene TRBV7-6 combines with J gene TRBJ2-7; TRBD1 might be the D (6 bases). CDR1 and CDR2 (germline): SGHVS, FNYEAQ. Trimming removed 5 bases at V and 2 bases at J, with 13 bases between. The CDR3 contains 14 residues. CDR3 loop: CASSLDRQTYEQYF. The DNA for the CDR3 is TGTGCCAGCAGCCTGGACAGACAAACCTACGAGCAGTACTTC.

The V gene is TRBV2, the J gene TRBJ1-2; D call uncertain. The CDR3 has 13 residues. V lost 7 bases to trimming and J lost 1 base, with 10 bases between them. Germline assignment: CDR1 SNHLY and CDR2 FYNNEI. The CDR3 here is CASTVGFNYGYTF. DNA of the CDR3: TGTGCCAGCACTGTCGGATTTAACTATGGCTACACCTTC.

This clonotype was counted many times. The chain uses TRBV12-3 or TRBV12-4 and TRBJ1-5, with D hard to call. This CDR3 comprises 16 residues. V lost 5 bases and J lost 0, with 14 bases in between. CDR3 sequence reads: CASSPRTAPSNQPQHF. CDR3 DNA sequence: TGTGCCAGCAGTCCCCGTACAGCTCCTAGCAATCAGCCCCAGCATTTT.

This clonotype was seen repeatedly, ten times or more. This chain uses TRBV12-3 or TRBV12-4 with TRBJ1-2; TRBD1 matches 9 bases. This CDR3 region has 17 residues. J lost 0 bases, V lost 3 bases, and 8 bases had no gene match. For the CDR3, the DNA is TGTGCCAGCAGTTTTAATGGACAGGGGTTGGCTAACTATGGCTACACCTTC. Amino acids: CASSFNGQGLANYGYTF.